One T cell receptor beta chain is described in this entry. Germline loops: CDR1 SGHTA, CDR2 FQGTGA. V dropped 1 base and J dropped 9; count of bases not matched to a gene: 5. This CDR3 is 15 amino acids long. This sample was included in a study of blood T cell repertoires in COVID-19. About the study: T cells, B-cell-depleted T cells, or PBMCs supplied cDNA or gDNA.

Two negative PCRs, clearance, or symptom resolution were required of recovered Cohort 3 donors. Original handling: Reference gene primer amplification in the assay estimated nucleated cell counts. Method: immunoSEQ multiplex PCR; TCRdb's copy keeps in-frame clones and lacks some. V, J and clone size are those of that table, while D and trimming were read from the DNA. The table lists approximately 250,000 clones, 88% of them singletons. Sequencing was carried out using PBMCs or T cells enriched from blood (not recorded which). The chain links TRBV7-3 to TRBJ1-6; 8 bases are a match to TRBD1. This clonotype was obtained from a woman aged 25 to 39 who had recovered from COVID-19. The CDR3 bases are TGTGCCAGCAGCTTAAGCGGGACAGGTAGTTCACCCCTCCACTTT. It translates to CASSLSGTGSSPLHF.